Presented here are 14 T cell receptor beta chains from one specimen sequenced in a study of T cells in Graves' hyperthyroidism and ophthalmopathy. Using RNA transcripts as the source, TCR beta CDR3 regions were amplified. The HTBI primer set was used in a first-round RT-PCR of the TCR CDR3. TCRdb passed the multiplex PCR reads through MiXCR, listing each CDR3 protein once. The table lists some 440,000 distinct CDR3 sequences, around 16% of them singletons. Sample: blood. These receptor sequences come from a woman under 30 with Graves' hyperthyroidism.

This clonotype was seen more than once but under ten times. The rearrangement uses TRBV20-1 and TRBJ1-1; D might be TRBD1 (5 bases). The CDR3 has 16 amino acids. In germline, CDR1 is DFQATT, CDR2 SNEGSKA (reference sequence). V was trimmed by 4 bases and J by 0 bases, leaving 18 bases between them. The CDR3 region is CSAIRQGRWVNTEAFF. CDR3 bases: TGCAGTGCTATCCGGCAGGGAAGATGGGTGAACACTGAAGCTTTCTTT.

The V and J genes are TRBV7-2 and TRBJ2-7, with D possibly being TRBD2 (5 bases). With 2 bases removed from V and 4 bases from J, the gap between germline ends came to 15 bases. There are 15 residues in the CDR3. Germline lookup yields CDR1 SGHTA and CDR2 FQGNSA. CDR3: CASSLRPGRTYEQYF. DNA of the CDR3: TGTGCCAGCAGCTTACGACCGGGAAGGACGTACGAGCAGTACTTC.

This clonotype came up many times. This chain connects TRBV7-8 to TRBJ1-2; D uncertain. Trimming stripped 5 bases from V and 6 bases from J, with 16 bases between. The CDR3 is 14 amino acids. Germline V gene sequence: CDR1 SGHVS, CDR2 FQNEAQ. The CDR3 loop is CASSGAGPADGYTF. CDR3 coding DNA: TGTGCCAGCAGCGGAGCCGGGCCAGCCGATGGCTACACCTTC.

This clonotype was counted only a few times. The chain couples TRBV14 to TRBJ1-2; 7 bases are shared with TRBD1. The V and J ends lost 5 bases and 2 bases, in that order; junction bases with no gene match: 8. The CDR3 covers 15 residues. Germline V gives CDR1 SGHDN, CDR2 FVKESK. CDR3 DNA sequence: TGTGCCAGCAGCGATAGGGACAGCGGAAACTATGGCTACACCTTC. As protein: CASSDRDSGNYGYTF.

The chain employs TRBV7-9 and TRBJ2-2; D remains ambiguous. Trimming shortened V by 1 base and J by 8 bases, and 8 bases separated the two germline ends. The CDR3 length is 13 residues. Per germline, CDR1 SEHNR and CDR2 FQNEAQ (reference sequence). In DNA form, the CDR3 reads TGTGCCAGCAGCTTAGGCAATTCGGGGGAGCTGTTTTTT. Translation: CASSLGNSGELFF.

V and J are TRBV5-1 and TRBJ1-3; D is ambiguous. Germline V gene lookup returns CDR1 SGHRS and CDR2 YFSETQ. The V end was cut by 0 bases, the J end by 3 bases, with 7 bases between. This CDR3 spans 14 amino acids. The CDR3 nucleotides are TGCGCCAGCAGCTTGGGGGTAGTTGGAAACACCATATATTTT. This translates into CASSLGVVGNTIYF.

This clonotype was observed many times. The chain carries TRBV12-3 or TRBV12-4 and TRBJ1-1, with D possibly being TRBD1 (5 bases). The CDR3 contains 14 residues. Trimming shortened V by 2 bases and J by 7 bases, and 14 bases separated the two germline ends. DNA for the CDR3: TGTGCCAGCAGTTTACTGGGTGCTGGGGGTGAAGCTTTCTTT. It yields the protein CASSLLGAGGEAFF.

This clonotype has a handful of counts. This chain uses TRBV6-1 with TRBJ2-6; D uncertain. Germline CDR1 MNHNS, CDR2 SASEGT. The V gene lost 6 bases and the J gene lost 1 base, with 7 bases spanning the gap. The CDR3 sequence is 14 residues long. CDR3: CASRPPSGANVLTF. DNA of the CDR3: TGTGCCAGCAGACCTCCGTCTGGGGCCAACGTCCTGACTTTC.

This clonotype was counted ten times or more. The chain carries TRBV2 and TRBJ2-7; D gene ambiguous. Deletions cut 3 bases from V and 4 bases from J, with 10 bases between. The CDR3 has 13 residues. Germline V CDR1 and CDR2: SNHLY, FYNNEI. Written as DNA, the CDR3 is TGTGCCAGCAGTGATGTGGTACCATACGAGCAGTACTTC. Its protein is CASSDVVPYEQYF.

Comments on this clonotype: Mismatch with germline at one junction end may stem from a read error. J is TRBJ1-5 and V is TRBV12-3 or TRBV12-4; D is possibly TRBD1 (5 bases). This CDR3 spans 14 amino acids. CDR3 in DNA: TGTGCCAGCACTCAGGGTTCTAGCAAACAGCCCCAGCATTTT. Its protein product is CASTQGSSKQPQHF.

This clonotype was detected ten times or more. The rearrangement joins TRBV2 to TRBJ1-1; D unclear. V was pared by 7 bases and J by 4 bases, with 10 bases between. Germline CDR1 SNHLY, CDR2 FYNNEI. The CDR3 covers 12 residues. CDR3 sequence: CASNGLGTEAFF. The CDR3, as DNA: TGTGCCAGCAATGGGCTGGGCACTGAAGCTTTCTTT.

The gene calls are TRBV20-1 and TRBJ2-1, with 9 nucleotides matching TRBD1. Per the germline V gene, CDR1 is DFQATT and CDR2 is SNEGSKA (reference sequence). The ends lost 4 bases at V and 8 bases at J; junction bases unmatched: 9. The CDR3 totals 14 residues. DNA of the CDR3: TGCAGTGCTATCCGTCGGACAGGGGAGGATGAGCAGTTCTTC. This codes for CSAIRRTGEDEQFF.

This clonotype was seen ten or more times. This rearrangement joins TRBV5-1 to TRBJ1-2; D is uncertain. The V end lost 7 bases, the J end lost 4 bases, and 8 bases lay between the germline ends. Germline-derived CDR1 and CDR2 are SGHRS and YFSETQ. The CDR3 sequence is 11 residues long. DNA for the CDR3: TGCGCCAGCCGGGAATTCTATGGCTACACCTTC. Protein sequence: CASREFYGYTF. Full variable domain (outside the CDR3, taken from reference TRBV5-1 and TRBJ1-2): KAGVTQTPRYLIKTRGQQVTLSCSPISGHRSVSWYQQTPGQGLQFLFEYFSETQRNKGNFPGRFSGRQFSNSRSEMNVSTLELGDSALYLCASREFYGYTFGSGTRLTVV.

This clonotype was counted many times. The chain carries TRBV18 and TRBJ1-2, with a weak D call TRBD1 (6 bases). CDR1 is KGHSH, CDR2 LQKENI, per germline. V was shortened by 4 bases and J by 6 bases, with 12 bases between the two germline ends. This CDR3 is 13 amino acids long. CDR3 loop: CASSRTAGDGYTF. The CDR3, as DNA: TGTGCCAGCTCACGGACAGCAGGTGATGGCTACACCTTC.